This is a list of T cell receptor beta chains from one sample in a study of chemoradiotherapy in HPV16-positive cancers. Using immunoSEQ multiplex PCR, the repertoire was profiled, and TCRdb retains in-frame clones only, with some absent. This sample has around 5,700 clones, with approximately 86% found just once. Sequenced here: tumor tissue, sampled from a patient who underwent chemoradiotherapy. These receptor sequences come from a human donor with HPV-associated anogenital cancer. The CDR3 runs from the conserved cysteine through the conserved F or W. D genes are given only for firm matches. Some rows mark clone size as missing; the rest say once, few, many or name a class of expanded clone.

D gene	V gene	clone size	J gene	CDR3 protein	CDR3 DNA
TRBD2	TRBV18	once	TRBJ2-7	CASSPGTSGGTYEQYF	TGTGCCAGCTCACCAGGTACTAGCGGGGGTACCTACGAGCAGTACTTC
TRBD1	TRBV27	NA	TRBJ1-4	CASRGTDATNEKLFF	TGTGCCAGCAGGGGGACAGATGCAACTAATGAAAAACTGTTTTTT
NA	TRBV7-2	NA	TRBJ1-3	CASSVTGGTGNTIYF	TGTGCCAGCAGCGTCACCGGGGGTACTGGAAACACCATATATTTT
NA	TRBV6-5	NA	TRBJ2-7	CASSSGRGGEQYF	TGTGCCAGCAGTTCCGGGAGAGGGGGCGAGCAGTACTTC
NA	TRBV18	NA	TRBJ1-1	CASSPQGTEAFF	TGTGCCAGCTCACCCCAGGGAACTGAAGCTTTCTTT
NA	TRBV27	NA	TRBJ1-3	CASSLSQGYSGNTIYF	TGTGCCAGCAGTTTATCCCAGGGATACTCTGGAAACACCATATATTTT
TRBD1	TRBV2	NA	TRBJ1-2	CASSGQGARYGYTF	TGTGCCAGCAGTGGACAGGGGGCAAGATATGGCTACACCTTC
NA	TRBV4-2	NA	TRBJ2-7	CASSPQALVKGEQYF	TGTGCCAGCAGCCCTCAGGCCCTAGTGAAGGGCGAGCAGTACTTC
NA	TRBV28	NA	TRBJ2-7	CASTLRAGGEDEQYF	TGTGCCAGCACACTAAGAGCAGGGGGGGAGGACGAGCAGTACTTC
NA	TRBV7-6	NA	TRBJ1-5	CASSLASGTVNQPQHF	TGTGCCAGCAGCTTAGCCTCAGGGACGGTAAATCAGCCCCAGCATTTT